The entry that follows covers one TCR beta chain sequence. This CDR3 has 12 amino acids. Trimming removed 5 bases from V and 3 bases from J, with 7 bases in between. CDR1 SEHNR and CDR2 FQNEAQ come from the germline V gene (reference sequence). The sample belongs to a study of blood T cell repertoires in COVID-19. Data came from immunoSEQ multiplex PCR; TCRdb stores just in-frame clones and leaves some out. The sample includes fewer than 200,000 clones, about 85% of them seen just once. The TCR comes from a man aged 60-69 years with active or convalescent COVID-19. The chain joins TRBV7-9 to TRBJ1-2; D unclear. The sample consisted of peripheral blood. CDR3 protein: CASSPYHYGYTF. Written as DNA, the CDR3 is TGTGCCAGCAGCCCCTACCACTATGGCTACACCTTC.